This TCR beta chain was retrieved from a study of cytomegalovirus exposure and HLA in healthy donors. Study observations and caveats: Subsequent analysis showed first-cohort TCR clusters tending to co-occur in some 110 validation repertoires. While the bulk of TCR sequences proved rare, some public TCRs turned up in many donors.

This clone was seen more than once but under ten times. Its antigen is undetermined. The CDR3 spans 14 residues. V shed 7 bases and J shed 3 bases, with 15 bases lying between them. CDR1 is SQVTM, CDR2 ANQGSEA, per germline. The repertoire was sequenced with immunoSEQ multiplex PCR; TCRdb's copy has only in-frame clones and lacks some. In the table there are approximately 140,000 clones, roughly four fifths of which are singletons. The V gene is TRBV29-1, the J gene TRBJ1-4; D might be TRBD1 (6 bases). The specimen sequenced was PBMCs. This receptor was identified in a woman in her 30s in good health and CMV-seronegative. The CDR3 is CSAAQGSANEKLFF. CDR3 bases: TGCAGCGCCGCTCAGGGGTCTGCTAATGAAAAACTGTTTTTT.